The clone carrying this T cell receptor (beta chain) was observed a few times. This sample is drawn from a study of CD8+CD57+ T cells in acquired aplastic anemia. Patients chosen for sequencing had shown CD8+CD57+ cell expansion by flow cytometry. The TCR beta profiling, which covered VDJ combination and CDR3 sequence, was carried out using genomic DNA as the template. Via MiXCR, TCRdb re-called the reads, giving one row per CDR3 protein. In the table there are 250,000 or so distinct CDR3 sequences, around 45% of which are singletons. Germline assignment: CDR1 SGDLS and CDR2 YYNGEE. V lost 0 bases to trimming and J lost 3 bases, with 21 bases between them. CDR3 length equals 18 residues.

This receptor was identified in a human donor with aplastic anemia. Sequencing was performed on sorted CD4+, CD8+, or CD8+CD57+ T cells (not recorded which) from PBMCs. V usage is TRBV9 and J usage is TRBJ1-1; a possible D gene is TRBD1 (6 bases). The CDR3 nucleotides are TGTGCCAGCAGCGTAGAGGTGGGGGGGGGCGCGGAGGACACTGAAGCTTTCTTT. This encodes CASSVEVGGGAEDTEAFF.